A selection of T cell receptor beta chains follows, all from one sample in a study of molecular identifiers for immune sequencing clone quantification. TCRdb re-analysed the PCR reads in MiXCR, keeping a single row per CDR3 protein. The repertoire holds under 65,000 distinct CDR3 sequences, with approximately 25% as singletons. Sequenced: naive CD8+ T cells from blood, with Jurkat cell RNA spiked in. The receptor set was obtained from a human donor in good health. Some libraries in this study had Jurkat cell RNA spiked in. CDR3s include the opening cysteine and the closing phenylalanine or tryptophan. The D gene is left open where the match is weak. Some rows have no size entry. The others give once, few or many, or a class for an expanded clone.

CDR3 DNA	CDR3 protein	V gene	D gene	clone size	J gene
TGCGCCAGCAGCCAAGAAGGAGGGACAGGTTGGGCCTTGGGCGGGGCCAACGTCCTGACTTTC	CASSQEGGTGWALGGANVLTF	TRBV4-1	TRBD1	-	TRBJ2-6
TGCGCCAGCAGCGAAGCAGATACGCAGTATTTT	CASSEADTQYF	TRBV4-1	-	many	TRBJ2-3
TGTGCCAGCAGTTTACGGGGTGGGAGGCAAGAGACCCAGTACTTC	CASSLRGGRQETQYF	TRBV12-3/TRBV12-4	-	few	TRBJ2-5
TGCGCCAGCAGCCAAGGAATTATGTTGAGAGGACAGTACCCATGGGACACTGAAGCTTTCTTT	CASSQGIMLRGQYPWDTEAFF	TRBV4-1	-	-	TRBJ1-1
TGTGCCAGCAGCTTGGGACGCTATGGCTACACCTTC	CASSLGRYGYTF	TRBV7-9	-	many	TRBJ1-2
TGTGCCAGCAGCAACGGGGGGGCCTACGAGCAGTACTTC	CASSNGGAYEQYF	TRBV21-1	-	-	TRBJ2-7
TGTGCCAGCAGTCCGTCTAGCGGGACTGAGACCCAGTACTTC	CASSPSSGTETQYF	TRBV6-5	TRBD2	many	TRBJ2-5
TGTGCCAGCAGCCTTAGCGGGAGACATGAGCAGTTCTTC	CASSLSGRHEQFF	TRBV27	TRBD2	few	TRBJ2-1
TGCGCGGGGCAGCCAACCGGGACACCCGTGCTCCGCGAGCAGTACTTC	CAGQPTGTPVLREQYF	TRBV4-1	-	many	TRBJ2-7
TGCAGCGTCGGGACAGGGGAAACCGGGGAGCTGTTTTTT	CSVGTGETGELFF	TRBV29-1	TRBD1	many	TRBJ2-2
TGTGCCAGCAGTGCCTTCAAGGAGCAGTACTTC	CASSAFKEQYF	TRBV25-1	-	many	TRBJ2-7
TGTGCCAGCAGCCAAGCGGGTCGGGGAAGGGAGAACATTCAGTACTTC	CASSQAGRGRENIQYF	TRBV3-1	-	-	TRBJ2-4
TGCAGCGTCGCACCGGGACTAGCTCAAGAGACCCAGTACTTC	CSVAPGLAQETQYF	TRBV29-1	TRBD2	many	TRBJ2-5
TGTGCCAGCAGTTACGCACGCACCGGGGAGCTGTTTTTT	CASSYARTGELFF	TRBV6-2/TRBV6-3	-	many	TRBJ2-2
TGTGCCAGTAGTATAACCGGGACAGTCACTCAGCCCCAGCATTTT	CASSITGTVTQPQHF	TRBV19	TRBD1	few	TRBJ1-5